This T cell receptor (beta chain) was identified during a study of Ad26.COV2.S vaccination and SARS-CoV-2 variants. Study-level background: Donor was assigned to the Ad26.COV2.S arm of trial COV1001. Donor got 5x10^10 or 1x10^11 viral particles of Ad26.COV2.S.

The V end lost 7 bases, the J end lost 1 base, and 7 bases lay between the germline ends. Looked up from germline, CDR1 is MNHEY and CDR2 is SVGAGI. This CDR3 contains 12 residues. Treatment here: around 19 received Ad26.COV2.S at low or high dose, single or two shots; several received placebo; per-sample allocation not given. Sampling was performed 63 days after the first vaccine or placebo injection. An Ad26 vector expressing Wuhan-strain SARS-CoV-2 spike constituted the vaccine. To note about this clone: Its antigen is unknown.

Sequencing used immunoSEQ multiplex PCR; TCRdb keeps in-frame clones, though not all of them. The sample holds roughly 240,000 clones, 88% seen once. Study-level results: CD8+ and CD4+ T cells specific for spike reportedly responded with substantial breadth after vaccination.

The TCR sequence derives from a person aged 18-60 years who received the Ad26.COV2.S COVID-19 vaccine or a placebo. The chain is built from TRBV6-5 and TRBJ1-2; D gene uncertain. The sequences come from peripheral blood, collected in a trial of Ad26.COV2.S vaccine versus placebo. CDR3 DNA: TGTGCCAGCAAGGCAGATAACTATGGCTACACCTTC. Translating it yields CASKADNYGYTF.